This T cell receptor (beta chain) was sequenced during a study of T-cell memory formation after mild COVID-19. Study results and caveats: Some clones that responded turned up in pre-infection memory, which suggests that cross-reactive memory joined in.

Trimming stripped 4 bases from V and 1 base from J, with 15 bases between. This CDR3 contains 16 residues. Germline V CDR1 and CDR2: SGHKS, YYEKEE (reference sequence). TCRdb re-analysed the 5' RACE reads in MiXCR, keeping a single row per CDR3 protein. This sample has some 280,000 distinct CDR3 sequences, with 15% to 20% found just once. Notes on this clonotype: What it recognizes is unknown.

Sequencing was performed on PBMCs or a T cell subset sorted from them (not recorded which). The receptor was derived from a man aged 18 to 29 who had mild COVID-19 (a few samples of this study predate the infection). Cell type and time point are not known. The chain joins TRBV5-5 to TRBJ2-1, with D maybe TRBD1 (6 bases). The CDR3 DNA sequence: TGTGCCAGCAGCCGATCGGGCGGACAGTCCTACAATGAGCAGTTCTTC. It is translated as CASSRSGGQSYNEQFF.